The clone carrying this T cell receptor (beta chain) showed up many times. What it binds is unknown. TCRdb itself ran the 5' RACE reads through MiXCR, one entry per CDR3 protein. The data show hundreds of thousands of distinct CDR3 sequences, around 4% seen once. These data are taken from a study of T cells after yellow fever vaccination. Findings and caveats of the study: Booster samples showed a return of most primary-vaccination clones (roughly 96% CD4, about 87% CD8).

Germline CDR1 and CDR2: SGHRS and YFSETQ. The CDR3 consists of 15 residues. The junction had 6 bases not matched to a gene; V was cut back by 3 bases and J by 0 bases. This rearrangement joins TRBV5-1 to TRBJ2-7, with 7 nucleotides matching TRBD2. This receptor was obtained from a man younger than 35 who received the YFV17D yellow fever vaccine. The specimen comprised PBMCs, sampled on the day of the yellow fever booster vaccination. CDR3 sequence: CASSWGGLVSYEQYF. In DNA, the CDR3 is TGCGCCAGCAGCTGGGGGGGGTTGGTCTCCTACGAGCAGTACTTC.